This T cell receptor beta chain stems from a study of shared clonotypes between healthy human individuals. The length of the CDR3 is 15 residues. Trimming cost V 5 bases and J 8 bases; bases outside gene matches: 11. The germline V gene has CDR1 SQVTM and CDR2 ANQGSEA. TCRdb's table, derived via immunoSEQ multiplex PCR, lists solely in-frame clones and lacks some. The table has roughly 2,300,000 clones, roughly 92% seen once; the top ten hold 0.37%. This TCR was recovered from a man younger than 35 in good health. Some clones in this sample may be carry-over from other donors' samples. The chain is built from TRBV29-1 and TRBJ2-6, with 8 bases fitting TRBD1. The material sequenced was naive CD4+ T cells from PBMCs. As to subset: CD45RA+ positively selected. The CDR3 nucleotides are TGCAGCGTTTCCACTCAGGGGGCGCACCCCAACGTCCTGACTTTC. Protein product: CSVSTQGAHPNVLTF.